This TCR beta chain was profiled in a study of T-cell memory formation after mild COVID-19 (dated by TCRdb to the early 2020s). Background for the entire study: TCR sequence clusters from the two donors were largely donor specific. In a couple of donors, T-cell clones that expanded and contracted after mild COVID-19 were tracked by sequencing TCRalpha and TCRbeta repertoires over time. Two young, previously healthy adult volunteers made up the cohort, one male and one female.

Ficoll-Paque density gradient centrifugation was the method used to isolate PBMCs. General findings and caveats noted by the study authors: The study included only a couple of mild cases, and larger cohorts that include severe cases with pre-infection samples were judged to be necessary. Contracting CD4+ clones appeared mostly in the CM and EM memory subsets, whereas CD8+ clones were enriched in EMRA. Some responding clones were detected in pre-infection memory, which suggested that pre-existing cross-reactive memory T cells had joined the SARS-CoV-2 response. Whether the second-wave clones peaking on day 37 were SARS-CoV-2 specific was not confirmed. From day 15 to 85, contracting clones showed balanced CD4/CD8 phenotypes, whereas a second wave of clones that expanded from day 15 to 37 leaned towards CD4+.

TCRdb records Illumina NovaSeq 6000 as the sequencer. TCRalpha and TCRbeta cDNA libraries were built by 5'RACE with constant-segment primers, adding sample barcodes and unique molecular identifiers. RNA was extracted from every sample with Trizol reagent. Library amplification was performed in two PCR steps, and a second sample barcode and Illumina TruSeq adapters were introduced in the second step. The libraries were sequenced on an Illumina NovaSeq using 2 x 150 bp paired-end reads. Per the original workflow: Demultiplexing of reads and collapsing into UMI-guided consensus sequences were performed with migec v1.2.7. Using mixcr v2.1.11, UMI consensuses were aligned to TRA and TRB V and J templates and then assembled into clonotypes. A clonotype was counted as expanded or contracted only if both edgeR and NoisET called the change significant, with noise models trained on biological replicates. edgeR calls used a false discovery rate-adjusted p below 0.01 and a log2 fold-change threshold of 1. PCA with hierarchical clustering of max-normalized trajectories of the 1000 most abundant clonotypes was used as exploratory dynamics analysis. Separately sequenced CD4+ and CD8+ repertoires were used to assign a CD4 or CD8 phenotype to each responding clone. TCRdb reworked the public reads: Q25 trimming with fastp, MiXCR clone assembly, productive beta chains retained. Rows are unified per CDR3 protein, each entry keeping the most common DNA and genes. What appears here as the V and J calls and clone size reflects TCRdb's work, not the paper's. The table for this sample lists hundreds of thousands of distinct CDR3 sequences; 15% to 17% of them were counted only once. The ten largest account for 2.1% of the sample.

A remark on this clonotype: Its antigen is currently not known. No base-level quality is on record; no much larger clone is a single base apart.

The germline V gene supplies CDR1 SNHLY and CDR2 FYNNEI. The CDR3 numbers 14 residues from cysteine through phenylalanine. Solely the CDR3 DNA is kept, with 42 bases framed from the first base. V is clipped by 10 bases and J by 5 bases, and the sequence between their germline boundaries is 17 bases long. Sequencing was done on a sample of PBMCs or a T cell subset sorted from them (not recorded which). This sequence was found in an adult woman who had mild COVID-19 (a few samples of this study predate the infection). The sample titles of this study are shuffled in the database, so cell type and time point are left out; the donor was told from shared clones. In this chain, TRBV2 is recombined with TRBJ2-2; the D segment cannot be called with confidence. In nucleotides, the sequence is TGTGCCACCGGGTCGCGTCGTGGAACCGGGGAGCTGTTTTTT. This yields the protein CATGSRRGTGELFF.